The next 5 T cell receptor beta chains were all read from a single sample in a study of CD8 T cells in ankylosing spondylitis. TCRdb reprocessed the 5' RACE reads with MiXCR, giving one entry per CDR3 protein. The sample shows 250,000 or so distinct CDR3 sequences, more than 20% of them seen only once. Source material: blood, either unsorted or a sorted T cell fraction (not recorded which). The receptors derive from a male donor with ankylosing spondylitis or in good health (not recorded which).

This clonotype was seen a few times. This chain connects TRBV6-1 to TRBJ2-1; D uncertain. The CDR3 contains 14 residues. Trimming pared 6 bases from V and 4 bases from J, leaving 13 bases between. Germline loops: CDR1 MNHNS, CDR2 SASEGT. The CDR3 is CASSRKGGYNEQFF. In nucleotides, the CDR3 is TGTGCCAGCAGCCGAAAGGGCGGATACAATGAGCAGTTCTTC.

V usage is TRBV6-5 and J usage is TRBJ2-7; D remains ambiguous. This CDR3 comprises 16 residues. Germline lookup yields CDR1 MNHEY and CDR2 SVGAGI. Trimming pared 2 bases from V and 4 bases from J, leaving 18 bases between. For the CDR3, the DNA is TGTGCCAGCAGTTACCATGCCCGGGCTAGTATATACGAGCAGTACTTC. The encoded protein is CASSYHARASIYEQYF.

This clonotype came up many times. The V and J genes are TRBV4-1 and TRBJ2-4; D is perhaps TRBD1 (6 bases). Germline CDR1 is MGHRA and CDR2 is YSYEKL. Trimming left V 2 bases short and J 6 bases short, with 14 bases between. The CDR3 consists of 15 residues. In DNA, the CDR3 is TGCGCCAGCAGCCAATTGGGACAAACCCTAAACATTCAGTACTTC. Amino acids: CASSQLGQTLNIQYF.

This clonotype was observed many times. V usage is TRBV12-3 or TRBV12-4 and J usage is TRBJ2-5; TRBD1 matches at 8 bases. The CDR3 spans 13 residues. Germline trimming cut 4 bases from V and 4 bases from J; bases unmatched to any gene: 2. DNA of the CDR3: TGTGCCAGCAGTTCTACAGGGGGAGAGACCCAGTACTTC. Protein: CASSSTGGETQYF.

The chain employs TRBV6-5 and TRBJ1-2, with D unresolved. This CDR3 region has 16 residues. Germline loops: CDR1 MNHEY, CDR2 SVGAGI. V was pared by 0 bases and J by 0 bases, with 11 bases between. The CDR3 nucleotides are TGTGCCAGCAGTTACTCGACCGGCTTAGCTAACTATGGCTACACCTTC. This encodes CASSYSTGLANYGYTF.